This T cell receptor (beta chain) was sequenced for a study of T cells in Graves' hyperthyroidism and ophthalmopathy. The CDR3 covers 14 residues. Germline V gene lookup returns CDR1 WSHSY and CDR2 SAAADI. V lost 3 bases to trimming and J lost 0 bases, with 7 bases between them. A few counts support this clonotype. Graves' hyperthyroidism was deemed stable absent ophthalmopathy progression within 18 months. These patients, aged 18 to 65, had recently diagnosed hyperthyroidism lasting under 2 months. TCR beta CDR3 regions were amplified from RNA. Carried out on the TCR CDR3, a first-round RT-PCR used the HTBI primer set. TCRdb fed the multiplex PCR reads into MiXCR, producing one record per CDR3 protein. The table shows approximately 430,000 distinct CDR3 sequences, with roughly 14% occurring only once.

Source material: blood. This sequence joins TRBV10-2 and TRBJ2-3; no firm D call. The receptor's source is a woman younger than 35 with Graves' hyperthyroidism. CDR3 loop: CASSEVASTDTQYF. Written as DNA, the CDR3 is TGCGCCAGCAGTGAAGTGGCTAGCACAGATACGCAGTATTTT.